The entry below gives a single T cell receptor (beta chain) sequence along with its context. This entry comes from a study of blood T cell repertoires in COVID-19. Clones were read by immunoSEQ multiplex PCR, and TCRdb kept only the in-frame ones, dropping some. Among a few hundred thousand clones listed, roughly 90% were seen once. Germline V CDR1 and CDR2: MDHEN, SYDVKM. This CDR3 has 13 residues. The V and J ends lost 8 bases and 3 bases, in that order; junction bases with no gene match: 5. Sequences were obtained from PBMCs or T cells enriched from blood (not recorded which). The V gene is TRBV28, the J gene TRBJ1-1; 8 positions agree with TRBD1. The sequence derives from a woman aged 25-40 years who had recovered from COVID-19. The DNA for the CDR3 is TGTGCCAGCTGGACAGGGATAGACACTGAAGCTTTCTTT. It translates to CASWTGIDTEAFF.